This TCR beta chain was profiled in a study of T and B cells in COVID-19 patients. At the level of the study: Blood was sampled from COVID-19 patients who were either actively infected or recovered. Of about 19 active-infection patients, more than nine were critically ill with mechanical ventilation or extracorporeal membrane oxygenation. Overall study results and limits: Active COVID-19 showed highly clonal TRB repertoires; recovery showed diversity and richness above healthy donors. Patients with COVID-19 reportedly showed strongly skewed T cell receptor beta variable and joining gene usage.

About this clonotype itself: What it binds is unknown. A much larger clone is a single base away; this may be a read error.

TRB was amplified from approximately 250-500 ng of blood genomic DNA. BIOMED2 TRB-A/B primer pools were used in multiplex TRB PCR. TCRdb reprocessed the multiplex PCR reads with MiXCR, giving one entry per CDR3 protein. Of tens of thousands of distinct CDR3 sequences detected, over 25% appear once; the ten largest clones hold around 2.1%. The CDR3 runs 10 residues. The ends lost 8 bases at V and 14 bases at J; junction bases unmatched: 8. Germline V gives CDR1 SQVTM, CDR2 ANQGSEA. The receptor was isolated from a human donor who had recovered from COVID-19. The specimen was blood. This sequence joins TRBV29-1 and TRBJ1-4; 7 nucleotides match TRBD1. CDR3 DNA sequence: TGCAGCACCTACAGGGGAGGTCTGTTTTTT. Its protein product is CSTYRGGLFF.